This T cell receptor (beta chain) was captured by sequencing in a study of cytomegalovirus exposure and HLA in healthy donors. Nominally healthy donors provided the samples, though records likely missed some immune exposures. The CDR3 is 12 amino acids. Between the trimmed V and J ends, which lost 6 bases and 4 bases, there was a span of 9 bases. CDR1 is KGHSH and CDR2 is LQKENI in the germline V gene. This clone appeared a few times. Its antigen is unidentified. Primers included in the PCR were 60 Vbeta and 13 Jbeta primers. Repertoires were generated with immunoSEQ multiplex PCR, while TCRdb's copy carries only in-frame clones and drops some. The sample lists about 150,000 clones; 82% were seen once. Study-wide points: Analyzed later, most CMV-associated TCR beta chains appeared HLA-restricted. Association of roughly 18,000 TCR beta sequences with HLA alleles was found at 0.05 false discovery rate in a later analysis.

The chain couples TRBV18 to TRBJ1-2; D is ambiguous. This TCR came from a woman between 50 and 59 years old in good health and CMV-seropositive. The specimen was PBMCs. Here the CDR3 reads CASSTGTYGYTF. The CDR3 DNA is TGTGCCAGCTCGACGGGTACCTATGGCTACACCTTC. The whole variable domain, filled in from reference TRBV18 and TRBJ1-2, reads NAGVMQNPRHLVRRRGQEARLRCSPMKGHSHVYWYRQLPEEGLKFMVYLQKENIIDESGMPKERFSAEFPKEGPSILRIQQVVRGDSAAYFCASSTGTYGYTFGSGTRLTVV.